The rows below give T cell receptor beta chains drawn from one sample of a study of regulatory T cells in long-lasting Graves disease. TCRdb re-called the multiplex PCR reads with MiXCR, one entry per CDR3 protein. The table has about 240,000 distinct CDR3 sequences, around 20% seen once. The sequencing used peripheral blood mononuclear cells (PBMCs), collected at new diagnosis, from a patient treated with antithyroid drugs. The receptors were sampled from a female donor with Graves disease. Each CDR3 is given with its conserved first and last residue. The order of the fields is V gene, D gene, J gene, clone size, CDR3 DNA, CDR3 protein. A D gene is named only where the DNA matches it firmly. Clone size is not always given. Where it is, it says once, few, many or a class for expanded clones.

v_call: TRBV10-3
d_call: NA
j_call: TRBJ1-4
clone_size: many
cdr3_nt: TGTGCCATCAAGTCGGCAGGAGGTGGGAAACTGTTTTTT
cdr3_aa: CAIKSAGGGKLFF

v_call: TRBV20-1
d_call: TRBD1
j_call: TRBJ2-2
clone_size: many
cdr3_nt: TGCAGTGCTATCTCGGGACAGTCGAACACCGGGGAGCTGTTTTTT
cdr3_aa: CSAISGQSNTGELFF

v_call: TRBV28
d_call: TRBD1
j_call: TRBJ1-2
clone_size: NA
cdr3_nt: TGTGCCAGCAGTTTCCGCGGGACAGGTCGTTATGGCTACACCTTC
cdr3_aa: CASSFRGTGRYGYTF

v_call: TRBV2
d_call: NA
j_call: TRBJ2-5
clone_size: NA
cdr3_nt: TGTGCCAGCAGTGCGTCCCCCGGGGCGGAGACCCAGTACTTC
cdr3_aa: CASSASPGAETQYF

v_call: TRBV7-3
d_call: TRBD2
j_call: TRBJ2-7
clone_size: NA
cdr3_nt: TGTGCAAGCGGGACCCAAACTAGCGAGCAGTACTTC
cdr3_aa: CASGTQTSEQYF

v_call: TRBV7-2
d_call: TRBD1
j_call: TRBJ1-2
clone_size: many
cdr3_nt: TGTGCCAGCAGCTCGGACAGGATGGGTGGCTACACCTTC
cdr3_aa: CASSSDRMGGYTF

v_call: TRBV6-1
d_call: NA
j_call: TRBJ2-7
clone_size: many
cdr3_nt: TGTGCCAGCAGCCCTACGCAGAGTTCTGGGGAGCAGTACTTC
cdr3_aa: CASSPTQSSGEQYF

v_call: TRBV6-1
d_call: TRBD2
j_call: TRBJ2-7
clone_size: many
cdr3_nt: TGTGCCAGCAGTGTGACTAGCGGGAGGCCATACGAGCAGTACTTC
cdr3_aa: CASSVTSGRPYEQYF

v_call: TRBV12-3/TRBV12-4
d_call: TRBD1
j_call: TRBJ2-6
clone_size: NA
cdr3_nt: TGTGCCAGCTCATCGCCGTCGCCTGAAGGGGGCAAGACTGGGGCCAACGTCCTGACTTTC
cdr3_aa: CASSSPSPEGGKTGANVLTF

v_call: TRBV6-5
d_call: NA
j_call: TRBJ1-1
clone_size: NA
cdr3_nt: TGTGCCAGCAGTTACTTCGGACGTTCGGGGGGCACTGAAGCTTTCTTT
cdr3_aa: CASSYFGRSGGTEAFF

v_call: TRBV6-9
d_call: NA
j_call: TRBJ2-1
clone_size: many
cdr3_nt: TGTGCCAGCAGTTACTGGGGGAGGCCCCCCAATGAGCAGTTCTTC
cdr3_aa: CASSYWGRPPNEQFF

v_call: TRBV2
d_call: TRBD1
j_call: TRBJ2-4
clone_size: few
cdr3_nt: TGTGCCAGCAGTGACACAGGGGGCGGGGAGACAGGGCGGAACATTCAGTACTTC
cdr3_aa: CASSDTGGGETGRNIQYF

v_call: TRBV18
d_call: NA
j_call: TRBJ2-7
clone_size: few
cdr3_nt: TGTGCCAGCTCAGGGACATTGAGCTCCTACGGGCAGTACTTC
cdr3_aa: CASSGTLSSYGQYF

v_call: TRBV5-4
d_call: NA
j_call: TRBJ2-7
clone_size: few
cdr3_nt: TGTGCCAGCAGCTTGTTTTCCGGCAGGGCGAGGGAGCAGTACTTC
cdr3_aa: CASSLFSGRAREQYF

v_call: TRBV18
d_call: NA
j_call: TRBJ1-4
clone_size: many
cdr3_nt: TGTGCCAGCTCAACCGGAACTAATGAAAAACTGTTTTTT
cdr3_aa: CASSTGTNEKLFF

v_call: TRBV20-1
d_call: NA
j_call: TRBJ2-3
clone_size: many
cdr3_nt: TGCAGTGCTAGCGGGGGACGCACAGATACGCAGTATTTT
cdr3_aa: CSASGGRTDTQYF

v_call: TRBV10-3
d_call: NA
j_call: TRBJ2-3
clone_size: many
cdr3_nt: TGTGCCATCAGGCCAGGCAGGGCGACTAGCACAGATACGCAGTATTTT
cdr3_aa: CAIRPGRATSTDTQYF

v_call: TRBV12-3/TRBV12-4
d_call: NA
j_call: TRBJ1-6
clone_size: many
cdr3_nt: TGTGCCAGCAGTGTGAGGGGCCCCCTCCACTTT
cdr3_aa: CASSVRGPLHF

v_call: TRBV7-2
d_call: TRBD2
j_call: TRBJ2-3
clone_size: many
cdr3_nt: TGTGCCAGCAGACCACCAGCGGGAGGTGTAAATACGCAGTATTTT
cdr3_aa: CASRPPAGGVNTQYF

v_call: TRBV3-1
d_call: TRBD2
j_call: TRBJ2-7
clone_size: many
cdr3_nt: TGTGCCAGCAGCCCCGCGGGACTATCCTACGAGCAGTACTTC
cdr3_aa: CASSPAGLSYEQYF

v_call: TRBV11-3
d_call: TRBD1
j_call: TRBJ2-2
clone_size: many
cdr3_nt: TGTGCCAGCAGCCCACAGGGGCGGACCGGGGAGCTGTTTTTT
cdr3_aa: CASSPQGRTGELFF

v_call: TRBV4-3
d_call: TRBD1
j_call: TRBJ1-3
clone_size: NA
cdr3_nt: TGCGCCAGCAGCCACTCCCTCCTCCTACAGGGGAACTCTGGAAACACCATATATTTT
cdr3_aa: CASSHSLLLQGNSGNTIYF

v_call: TRBV20-1
d_call: TRBD2
j_call: TRBJ2-1
clone_size: NA
cdr3_nt: TGCAGTGCTGAGACTAGCGGAAGAGGCTACAATGAGCAGTTCTTC
cdr3_aa: CSAETSGRGYNEQFF

v_call: TRBV24-1
d_call: NA
j_call: TRBJ2-1
clone_size: few
cdr3_nt: TGTGCCACCAGTGACGAAAGCGATGAACGACTTGATGAGCAGTTCTTC
cdr3_aa: CATSDESDERLDEQFF

v_call: TRBV27
d_call: NA
j_call: TRBJ1-2
clone_size: many
cdr3_nt: TGTGCCAGCAGTCAGGGAAGTTTGTTTGGCTACACCTTC
cdr3_aa: CASSQGSLFGYTF

v_call: TRBV19
d_call: NA
j_call: TRBJ1-1
clone_size: many
cdr3_nt: TGTGCCAGTAGCCCTTCAGGACCCGACGAAGCTTTCTTT
cdr3_aa: CASSPSGPDEAFF

v_call: TRBV6-5
d_call: TRBD2
j_call: TRBJ2-1
clone_size: many
cdr3_nt: TGTGCCAGCAGTTATAGCGGGATCAATGAGCAGTTCTTC
cdr3_aa: CASSYSGINEQFF

v_call: TRBV7-8
d_call: NA
j_call: TRBJ2-3
clone_size: many
cdr3_nt: TGTGCCAGCAGCTCGCCAGGGATTCCAGCAGATACGCAGTATTTT
cdr3_aa: CASSSPGIPADTQYF

v_call: TRBV27
d_call: TRBD1
j_call: TRBJ1-6
clone_size: many
cdr3_nt: TGTGCCAGCAGCCGGGACAGGGGGAATGTCTATAATTCACCCCTCCACTTT
cdr3_aa: CASSRDRGNVYNSPLHF

v_call: TRBV10-3
d_call: TRBD1
j_call: TRBJ2-5
clone_size: many
cdr3_nt: TGTGCCATCAGTGAAGGACAGGGGCAAGAGACCCAGTACTTC
cdr3_aa: CAISEGQGQETQYF

v_call: TRBV11-2
d_call: TRBD1
j_call: TRBJ2-1
clone_size: NA
cdr3_nt: TGTGCCAGCAGCATATACGGGGACAGGGTTATCGATGAGCAGTTCTTC
cdr3_aa: CASSIYGDRVIDEQFF

v_call: TRBV19
d_call: NA
j_call: TRBJ2-7
clone_size: many
cdr3_nt: TGTGCCAGTTCCTACTCTAGCGAGAGCTCCTACGAGCAGTACTTC
cdr3_aa: CASSYSSESSYEQYF

v_call: TRBV7-2
d_call: NA
j_call: TRBJ2-4
clone_size: many
cdr3_nt: TGTGCCAGCAGGGGAAGCAAAAACATTCAGTACTTC
cdr3_aa: CASRGSKNIQYF

v_call: TRBV20-1
d_call: NA
j_call: TRBJ2-1
clone_size: many
cdr3_nt: TGCAGTGCGGGGAGGAATGAGCAGTTCTTC
cdr3_aa: CSAGRNEQFF

v_call: TRBV6-5
d_call: NA
j_call: TRBJ1-2
clone_size: many
cdr3_nt: TGTGCCAGCAGTTATGCGAGGGGCAGCAACTATGGCTACACCTTC
cdr3_aa: CASSYARGSNYGYTF

v_call: TRBV6-2/TRBV6-3
d_call: TRBD1
j_call: TRBJ2-3
clone_size: NA
cdr3_nt: TGTGCCAGCAGTCCACACGACAGGGGAACAGATACGCAGTATTTT
cdr3_aa: CASSPHDRGTDTQYF

v_call: TRBV12-3/TRBV12-4
d_call: NA
j_call: TRBJ2-5
clone_size: many
cdr3_nt: TGTGCCAGCAGTCCACGGAGAGCAGAGACCCAGTACTTC
cdr3_aa: CASSPRRAETQYF

v_call: TRBV7-3
d_call: NA
j_call: TRBJ2-5
clone_size: many
cdr3_nt: TGTGCCAGCAGCTCCAACAGGGACCAAGAGACCCAGTACTTC
cdr3_aa: CASSSNRDQETQYF

v_call: TRBV19
d_call: TRBD1
j_call: TRBJ1-1
clone_size: many
cdr3_nt: TGTGCCAGTAGTATCTGGACAGGGAGGGTGAACACTGAAGCTTTCTTT
cdr3_aa: CASSIWTGRVNTEAFF

v_call: TRBV10-2
d_call: TRBD1
j_call: TRBJ1-2
clone_size: few
cdr3_nt: TGCGCCAGCAGTAGGACAGGGGACTATGGCTACACCTTC
cdr3_aa: CASSRTGDYGYTF

v_call: TRBV20-1
d_call: TRBD1
j_call: TRBJ2-5
clone_size: many
cdr3_nt: TGCAGTGCTAGAGAGACAGGGCAAGAGACCCAGTACTTC
cdr3_aa: CSARETGQETQYF

v_call: TRBV20-1
d_call: NA
j_call: TRBJ1-3
clone_size: few
cdr3_nt: TGCAGTGCCCGAGACGGGGGAGGAAACACCATATATTTT
cdr3_aa: CSARDGGGNTIYF

v_call: TRBV28
d_call: NA
j_call: TRBJ1-2
clone_size: many
cdr3_nt: TGTGCCAGCAGTCCCCTTTCATCTGGGGGCTACACCTTC
cdr3_aa: CASSPLSSGGYTF

v_call: TRBV6-1
d_call: NA
j_call: TRBJ2-1
clone_size: many
cdr3_nt: TGTGCCAGCAGTGAAGAACCGGGACACTACAATGAGCAGTTCTTC
cdr3_aa: CASSEEPGHYNEQFF

v_call: TRBV20-1
d_call: NA
j_call: TRBJ2-5
clone_size: many
cdr3_nt: TGCAGTGCTAGAGACCTCTCGCCGAAGGAGACCCAGTACTTC
cdr3_aa: CSARDLSPKETQYF

v_call: TRBV12-3/TRBV12-4
d_call: NA
j_call: TRBJ2-1
clone_size: NA
cdr3_nt: TGTGCCAGCAGTCTCGCGGGCGTAGCCTACAATGAGCAGTTCTTC
cdr3_aa: CASSLAGVAYNEQFF

v_call: TRBV7-2
d_call: NA
j_call: TRBJ2-5
clone_size: many
cdr3_nt: TGTGCCAGCGGCCGGGACACCCAAGAGACCCAGTACTTC
cdr3_aa: CASGRDTQETQYF

v_call: TRBV24-1
d_call: NA
j_call: TRBJ1-1
clone_size: many
cdr3_nt: TGTGCCACCAGTTGGCCAGATTGGTTACGGGAAGAAGCTTTCTTT
cdr3_aa: CATSWPDWLREEAFF

v_call: TRBV10-2
d_call: TRBD1
j_call: TRBJ2-7
clone_size: NA
cdr3_nt: TGCGCCAGCAGTGGACCCCAGACAGGGATGGGGGCGTACGAGCAGTACTTC
cdr3_aa: CASSGPQTGMGAYEQYF

v_call: TRBV20-1
d_call: NA
j_call: TRBJ1-5
clone_size: many
cdr3_nt: TGCAGTGCTCTCGACAGTCTCAATCAGCCCCAGCATTTT
cdr3_aa: CSALDSLNQPQHF

v_call: TRBV6-1
d_call: NA
j_call: TRBJ2-4
clone_size: NA
cdr3_nt: TGTGCCAGCAGAGCTCCAGGGTCGGGGGCCAAAAACATTCAGTACTTC
cdr3_aa: CASRAPGSGAKNIQYF

v_call: TRBV24-1
d_call: NA
j_call: TRBJ1-2
clone_size: many
cdr3_nt: TGTGCCACCAGTGATCAGGTGGACTATGGCTACACCTTC
cdr3_aa: CATSDQVDYGYTF

v_call: TRBV2
d_call: NA
j_call: TRBJ2-5
clone_size: many
cdr3_nt: TGTGCCAGCAGCCAACACCCTCAAGAGACCCAGTACTTC
cdr3_aa: CASSQHPQETQYF